One and the same sample provided the 22 T cell receptor beta chains below, sequenced in a study of T-cell memory formation after mild COVID-19 (dated by TCRdb to 2020 to 2023). Library prep was done by 5' RACE. The run used an Illumina NovaSeq 6000. TCRdb itself trimmed the public reads at Q25 with fastp, ran MiXCR and retained productive beta chains. One record per CDR3 amino acid sequence lists the most common genes and DNA. Recorded for this sample are some 250,000 distinct CDR3 sequences; over 15% of them occurred a single time. The leading ten clones occupy roughly 24% of the sample. The sequenced sample was PBMCs or a T cell subset sorted from them (not recorded which). The source is a man younger than 30 who had mild COVID-19 (a few samples of this study predate the infection). The sample titles of this study are shuffled in the database, so cell type and time point are left out; the donor was told from shared clones.

The rearrangement uses TRBV2 and TRBJ2-5, with 8 bases that match TRBD2. This CDR3 has 18 residues. The germline gives CDR1 SNHLY, CDR2 FYNNEI. V shed 6 bases and J 0 bases; nucleotides not matched to a gene: 15. Here the CDR3 reads CASSELAGTYTYQETQYF. The CDR3 DNA follows: TGTGCCAGCAGCGAGTTAGCGGGGACCTATACGTACCAAGAGACCCAGTACTTC.

The chain uses TRBV2 and TRBJ2-2, with 7 positions matching TRBD1. Unmatched junction bases numbered 9, after V lost 7 bases and J lost 7 bases. This CDR3 comprises 14 residues. The germline V gene encodes CDR1 SNHLY and CDR2 FYNNEI. CDR3 sequence: CASNWEQGLGELFF. The DNA of the CDR3 is TGTGCCAGCAATTGGGAACAGGGGCTCGGGGAGCTGTTTTTT.

In this sample, this clonotype turned up many times. This sequence joins TRBV5-1 and TRBJ2-5; 10 bases align to TRBD1. The V gene's germline CDR1 is SGHRS and CDR2 YFSETQ. The CDR3 length is 15 residues. J lost 2 bases, V lost 5 bases, and 6 bases had no gene match. The CDR3 sequence: CASRRTGGIQETQYF. The CDR3 nucleotides read TGCGCCAGCAGGAGGACAGGGGGTATTCAAGAGACCCAGTACTTC. Based on the CDR3 plus reference TRBV5-1 and TRBJ2-5, the full variable domain is KAGVTQTPRYLIKTRGQQVTLSCSPISGHRSVSWYQQTPGQGLQFLFEYFSETQRNKGNFPGRFSGRQFSNSRSEMNVSTLELGDSALYLCASRRTGGIQETQYFGPGTRLLVL.

This clonotype was found a few times. This rearrangement joins TRBV2 to TRBJ2-3; possibly TRBD1 for D (5 bases). Trimming removed 0 bases at V and 5 bases at J, with 9 bases between. CDR1 is SNHLY, CDR2 FYNNEI, per germline. The CDR3 has 14 residues. The CDR3 loop reads CASSEAAQGDTQYF. In nucleotides, the CDR3 is TGTGCCAGCAGTGAAGCCGCGCAGGGAGATACGCAGTATTTT.

This clonotype came up a few times. The chain joins TRBV7-3 to TRBJ2-5; D unresolved. This CDR3 region has 13 residues. Germline CDR1 is SGHTA and CDR2 is FQGTGA. Trimming stripped 3 bases from V and 5 bases from J, with 10 bases between. CDR3 nucleotide sequence: TGTGCCAGCAGCTTTGCCAAAGAGGAGACCCAGTACTTC. It encodes CASSFAKEETQYF.

This clonotype has only a few counts. The gene calls are TRBV5-1 and TRBJ1-6; the D gene is possibly TRBD1 (6 bases). Deletions cut 3 bases from V and 10 bases from J, with 8 bases between. Germline CDR1 SGHRS, CDR2 YFSETQ. The CDR3 extends over 12 amino acids. The CDR3 DNA reads as TGCGCCAGCAGCTCAGACAGGTCACCCCTCCACTTT. Translated, it gives CASSSDRSPLHF.

This sequence joins TRBV7-9 and TRBJ1-1; 7 nucleotides agree with TRBD1. CDR1 is SEHNR and CDR2 is FQNEAQ in the germline V gene (reference sequence). CDR3 size: 12 residues. Germline trimming cut 5 bases from V and 9 bases from J; bases unmatched to any gene: 6. The CDR3 reads CASSVDRAQAFF. The CDR3 nucleotides read TGTGCCAGCAGCGTAGACAGGGCCCAAGCTTTCTTT.

The chain has TRBV2 and TRBJ2-7; D not certain. CDR1 is SNHLY and CDR2 is FYNNEI in the germline V gene. Deletions cut 6 bases from V and 6 bases from J, with 18 bases between. This CDR3 spans 14 amino acids. CDR3 sequence reads: CASSVRTWMGEQYF. The CDR3 nucleotides are TGTGCCAGCAGCGTACGGACGTGGATGGGCGAGCAGTACTTC.

This sequence joins TRBV29-1 and TRBJ2-7, with 9 positions matching TRBD2. The CDR3 has 14 residues. Per germline, CDR1 SQVTM and CDR2 ANQGSEA. V lost 6 bases, J lost 2 bases, and 8 bases stayed unmatched. CDR3 sequence reads: CSVSRGGAAYEQYF. The CDR3 DNA is TGCAGCGTCTCGCGGGGGGGAGCGGCCTACGAGCAGTACTTC.

Only a few counts were recorded for this clonotype. V gene TRBV10-3 combines with J gene TRBJ1-5; D is unresolved. CDR1 is ENHRY and CDR2 is SYGVKD in the germline V gene. V shed 0 bases and J shed 0 bases, with 12 bases lying between them. The CDR3 consists of 17 residues. The CDR3 loop is CAISESGQPYSNQPQHF. CDR3 nucleotides: TGTGCCATCAGTGAGTCAGGGCAGCCCTATAGCAATCAGCCCCAGCATTTT.

This clonotype was seen only a few times. The V and J genes are TRBV20-1 and TRBJ1-6; D unclear. This CDR3 spans 16 amino acids. The V and J ends lost 3 bases and 4 bases respectively, with 16 bases between them. The germline V gene encodes CDR1 DFQATT and CDR2 SNEGSKA (reference sequence). Here the CDR3 reads CSARGSGWGYNSPLHF. CDR3 DNA sequence: TGCAGTGCTAGGGGAAGCGGATGGGGTTATAATTCACCCCTCCACTTT.

This clonotype was observed a few times. The chain joins TRBV10-3 to TRBJ2-3; TRBD2 agrees at 10 bases. The V segment lost 6 bases and the J segment 2 bases; nucleotides outside the gene matches: 11. Germline V lookup: CDR1 ENHRY, CDR2 SYGVKD. This CDR3 comprises 17 residues. DNA for the CDR3: TGTGCCATCAGCCCTCTCGGACTAGCGGACCCCACAGATACGCAGTATTTT. Amino acid sequence: CAISPLGLADPTDTQYF.

This clonotype appeared a few times. J is TRBJ2-7 and V is TRBV4-3; D is ambiguous. The CDR3 extends over 15 amino acids. V was cut by 0 bases and J by 0 bases, with 9 bases left in between. Germline CDR1 and CDR2: LGHNA and YSLEER. The CDR3 sequence is CASSQERESSYEQYF. In DNA form, the CDR3 reads TGCGCCAGCAGCCAAGAAAGGGAATCCTCCTACGAGCAGTACTTC.

The chain uses TRBV12-3 or TRBV12-4 and TRBJ1-5; no definite D call. The CDR3 has 11 residues. Trimming took off 3 bases at V and 5 bases at J, with 2 bases between the two ends. Here the CDR3 reads CASSLYQPQHF. Written as DNA, the CDR3 is TGTGCCAGCAGTTTGTATCAGCCCCAGCATTTT.

This clonotype was counted between two and nine times. The rearrangement uses TRBV19 and TRBJ2-3; D uncertain. The length of the CDR3 is 15 residues. CDR1 is LNHDA, CDR2 SQIVND, per germline (reference sequence). The ends were cut back, 6 bases at V and 2 bases at J, with 15 bases in the middle. The CDR3 DNA sequence: TGTGCCAGTAGGAAGGCAATCGGATCCACAGATACGCAGTATTTT. Protein product: CASRKAIGSTDTQYF.

The chain carries TRBV6-5 and TRBJ2-7, with a possible D match to TRBD2 (7 bases). V dropped 6 bases and J dropped 4 bases, with 13 bases sitting between them. Germline V gene data show CDR1 as MNHEY and CDR2 as SVGAGI. The CDR3 is 13 amino acids. This chain's CDR3 is CASRRGGPYEQYF. CDR3 DNA: TGTGCCAGCAGAAGGGGGGGCCCTTACGAGCAGTACTTC.

V and J are TRBV20-1 and TRBJ1-2; D not certain. With 5 bases removed from V and 4 bases from J, the gap between germline ends came to 23 bases. The germline CDR1 and CDR2 sequences are DFQATT and SNEGSKA (reference sequence). CDR3 size: 16 residues. This chain's CDR3 is CSAAPGRVTLSYGYTF. Written as DNA, the CDR3 is TGCAGTGCTGCCCCGGGCCGTGTCACGCTATCCTATGGCTACACCTTC.

The chain is built from TRBV27 and TRBJ2-7, with D possibly matching TRBD2 (5 bases). The germline V gene has CDR1 MNHEY and CDR2 SMNVEV (reference sequence). V was pared by 3 bases and J by 2 bases, with 11 bases between. This CDR3 is 14 amino acids long. The CDR3 DNA reads TGTGCCAGCAGTTTTGGACTTGAGGCCTACGAGCAGTACTTC. This gives the protein CASSFGLEAYEQYF.

V and J are TRBV21-1 and TRBJ2-2; TRBD1 is the table's D call, not checked against the DNA. TRBV21-1 is noted as a pseudogene. This CDR3 spans 16 amino acids. CDR3 in DNA: TGTGCCAGCAGCAAAGGTGGACACCGGGGGACCGGGGAGCTGTTTTTT. As protein: CASSKGGHRGTGELFF.

V usage is TRBV13 and J usage is TRBJ2-3; D gene unclear. Germline loops: CDR1 PRHDT, CDR2 FYEKMQ (reference sequence). Trimming took 5 bases from V and 2 from J, leaving 11 bases between them. This CDR3 is 14 amino acids long. The CDR3, as DNA: TGTGCCAGCAGCCCTCCCGGCCCCACAGATACGCAGTATTTT. It encodes CASSPPGPTDTQYF.

The gene calls are TRBV5-1 and TRBJ2-7; the D call may be TRBD1 or TRBD2 (6 bases each). V lost 3 bases and J 1 base, leaving 14 bases between the germline ends. The CDR3 sequence is 15 residues long. The germline gives CDR1 SGHRS, CDR2 YFSETQ. The CDR3 region is CASSWGDIDSYEQYF. CDR3 nucleotides: TGCGCCAGCAGCTGGGGGGACATCGATTCCTACGAGCAGTACTTC.

The rearrangement links TRBV5-4 to TRBJ2-3; perhaps TRBD2 as D (6 bases). This CDR3 has 17 residues. The germline V gene has CDR1 SGHNT and CDR2 YYREEE (reference sequence). Trimming took 1 base from V and 0 from J, leaving 15 bases between them. The DNA for the CDR3 is TGTGCCAGCAGCTTGTGGGGGACTGACCCTAGCACAGATACGCAGTATTTT. Protein: CASSLWGTDPSTDTQYF.